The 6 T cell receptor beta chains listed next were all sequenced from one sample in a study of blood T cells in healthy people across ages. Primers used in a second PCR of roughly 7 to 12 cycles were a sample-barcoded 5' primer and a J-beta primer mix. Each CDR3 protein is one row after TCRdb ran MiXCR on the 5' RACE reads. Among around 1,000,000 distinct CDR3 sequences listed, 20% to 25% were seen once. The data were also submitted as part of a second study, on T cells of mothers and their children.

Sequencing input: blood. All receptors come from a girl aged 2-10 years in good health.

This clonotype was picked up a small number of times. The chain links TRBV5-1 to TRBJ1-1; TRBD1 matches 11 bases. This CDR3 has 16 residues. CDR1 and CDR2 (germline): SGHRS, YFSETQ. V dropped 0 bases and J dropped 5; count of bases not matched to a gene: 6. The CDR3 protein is CASSLAVGQGATEAFF. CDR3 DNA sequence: TGCGCCAGCAGCTTGGCCGTTGGACAGGGGGCGACTGAAGCTTTCTTT.

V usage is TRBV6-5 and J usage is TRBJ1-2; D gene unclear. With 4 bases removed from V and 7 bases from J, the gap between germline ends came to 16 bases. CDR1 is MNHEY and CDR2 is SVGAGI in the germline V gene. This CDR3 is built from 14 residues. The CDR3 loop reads CASSWYKGRGGYTF. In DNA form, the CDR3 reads TGTGCCAGCAGTTGGTATAAGGGTCGGGGTGGCTACACCTTC.

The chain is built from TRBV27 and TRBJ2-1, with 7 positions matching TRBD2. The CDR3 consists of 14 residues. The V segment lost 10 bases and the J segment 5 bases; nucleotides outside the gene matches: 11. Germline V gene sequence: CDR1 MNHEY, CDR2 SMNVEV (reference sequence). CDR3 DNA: TGTGCCACCAGGCCGCGACTAGCCGACAATGAGCAGTTCTTC. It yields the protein CATRPRLADNEQFF.

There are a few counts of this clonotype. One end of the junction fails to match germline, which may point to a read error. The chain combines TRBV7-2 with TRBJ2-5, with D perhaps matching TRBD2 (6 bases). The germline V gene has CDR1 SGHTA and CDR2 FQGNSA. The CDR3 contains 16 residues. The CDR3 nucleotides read TGTGCCAGCAGCTTAGCGGGGGGTCTTGTACAAGGGACCCAGTACTTC. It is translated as CASSLAGGLVQGTQYF.

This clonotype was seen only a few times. CDR3 region: CASSFLDIRDSYNEQFF. The CDR3 DNA is TGTGCCAGCAGTTTCCTTGATATCCGGGACTCATACAATGAGCAGTTCTTC. The chain joins TRBV27 to TRBJ2-1; perhaps TRBD2 as D (6 bases). This CDR3 spans 17 amino acids. Per germline, CDR1 MNHEY and CDR2 SMNVEV (reference sequence). With 3 bases removed from V and 4 bases from J, the gap between germline ends came to 19 bases.

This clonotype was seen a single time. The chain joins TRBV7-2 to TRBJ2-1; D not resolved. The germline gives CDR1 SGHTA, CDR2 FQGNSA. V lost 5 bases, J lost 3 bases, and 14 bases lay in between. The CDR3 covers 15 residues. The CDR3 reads CASSPQLGLYNEQFF. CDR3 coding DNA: TGTGCCAGCAGCCCCCAGTTGGGCCTCTACAATGAGCAGTTCTTC.